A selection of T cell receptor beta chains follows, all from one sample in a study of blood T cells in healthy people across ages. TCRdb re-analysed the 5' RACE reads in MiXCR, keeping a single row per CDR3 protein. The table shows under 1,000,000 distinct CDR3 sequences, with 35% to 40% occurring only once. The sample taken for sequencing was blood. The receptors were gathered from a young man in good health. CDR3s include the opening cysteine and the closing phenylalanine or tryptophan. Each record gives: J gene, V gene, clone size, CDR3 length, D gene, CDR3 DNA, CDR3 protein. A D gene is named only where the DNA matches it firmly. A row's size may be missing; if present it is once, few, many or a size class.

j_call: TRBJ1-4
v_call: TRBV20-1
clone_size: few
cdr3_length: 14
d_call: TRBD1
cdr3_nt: TGCAGTGCTAGGTGGACAGGAACTAATGAAAAACTGTTTTTT
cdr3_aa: CSARWTGTNEKLFF

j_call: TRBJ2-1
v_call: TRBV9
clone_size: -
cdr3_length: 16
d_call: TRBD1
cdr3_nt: TGTGCCAGCAGCGGCCTGAGACAGGGTTCCTACAATGAGCAGTTCTTC
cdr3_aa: CASSGLRQGSYNEQFF

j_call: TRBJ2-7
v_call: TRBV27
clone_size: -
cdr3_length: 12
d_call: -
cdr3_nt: TGTGCCAGCAGTGGCTCGAACAATGAGCAGTACTTC
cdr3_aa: CASSGSNNEQYF

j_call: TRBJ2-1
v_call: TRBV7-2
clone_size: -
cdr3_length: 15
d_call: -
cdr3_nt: TGTGCCAGCAGCCCCGGGGGACCTCCCTACAATGAGCGGTTCTTC
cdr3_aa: CASSPGGPPYNERFF

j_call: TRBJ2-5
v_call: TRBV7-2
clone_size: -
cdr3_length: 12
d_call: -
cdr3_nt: TGTGCCGGCAGCTTAGATCGCGAGACCCAGTACTTC
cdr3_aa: CAGSLDRETQYF

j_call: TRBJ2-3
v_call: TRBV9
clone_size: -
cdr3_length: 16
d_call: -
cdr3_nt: TGTGCCAGCAGCTTCCTTCCCGCCTCTAGCACAGATACGCAGTATTTT
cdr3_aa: CASSFLPASSTDTQYF

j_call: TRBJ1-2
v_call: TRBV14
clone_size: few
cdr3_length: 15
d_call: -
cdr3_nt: TGTGCCAGCAGCCGGATGGGTTTACAGAGCTATGGCTACACCTTC
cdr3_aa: CASSRMGLQSYGYTF

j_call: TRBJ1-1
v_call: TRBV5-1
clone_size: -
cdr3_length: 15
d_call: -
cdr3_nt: TGCGCCAGCAGCTTGGGGGTCGGACAGAACACTGAAGCTTTCTTT
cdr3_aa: CASSLGVGQNTEAFF

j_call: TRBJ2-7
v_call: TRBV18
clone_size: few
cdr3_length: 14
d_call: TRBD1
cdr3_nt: TGTGCCAGCTCACCAAGGGACAGATACAATGAGCAGTACTTC
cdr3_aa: CASSPRDRYNEQYF

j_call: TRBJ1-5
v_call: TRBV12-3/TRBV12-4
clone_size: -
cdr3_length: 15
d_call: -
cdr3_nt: TGTGCCAGCAGTTTAAATTGGGGGATTGGACAGCCCCAACATTTT
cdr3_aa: CASSLNWGIGQPQHF

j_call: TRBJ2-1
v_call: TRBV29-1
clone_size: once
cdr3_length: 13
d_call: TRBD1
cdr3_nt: TGCAGCGGCGGGACAGGGAGCGTATTGGAGCAGTTCTTC
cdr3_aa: CSGGTGSVLEQFF

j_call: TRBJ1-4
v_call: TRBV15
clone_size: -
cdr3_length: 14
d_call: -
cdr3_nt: TGTGCCACCAGCAGAGCGGGGGTGGATGAAAAACTGTTTTTT
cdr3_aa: CATSRAGVDEKLFF

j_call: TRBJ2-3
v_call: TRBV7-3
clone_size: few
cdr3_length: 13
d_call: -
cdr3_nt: TGTGCCAGCAGCTTAGGCGGTCAGGATACGCAGTATTTT
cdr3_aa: CASSLGGQDTQYF

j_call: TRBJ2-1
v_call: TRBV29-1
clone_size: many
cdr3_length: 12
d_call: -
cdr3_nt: TGCAGCGTAACAACAGGGTACGATGAGCAGTTCTTC
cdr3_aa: CSVTTGYDEQFF

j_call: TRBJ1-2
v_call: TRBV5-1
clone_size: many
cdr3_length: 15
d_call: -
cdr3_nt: TGCGCCAGCAGCTTGGACGGGCCACCTTACTATGGCTACACCTTC
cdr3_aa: CASSLDGPPYYGYTF

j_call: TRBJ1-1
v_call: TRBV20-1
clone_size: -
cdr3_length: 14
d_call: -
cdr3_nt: TGCAGTGCGACCTCCCAAGAGGGGGGAACTGAAGCTTTCTTT
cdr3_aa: CSATSQEGGTEAFF

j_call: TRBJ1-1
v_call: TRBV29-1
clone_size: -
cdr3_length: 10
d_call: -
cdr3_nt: TGCAGCGTCTTAGAGGGTGAAGCTTTCTTT
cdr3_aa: CSVLEGEAFF

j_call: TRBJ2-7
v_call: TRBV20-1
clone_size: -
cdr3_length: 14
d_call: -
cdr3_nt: TGCAGTGCTAGAGAGAGCCGCACAGGGTACGAGCAGTACTTC
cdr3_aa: CSARESRTGYEQYF

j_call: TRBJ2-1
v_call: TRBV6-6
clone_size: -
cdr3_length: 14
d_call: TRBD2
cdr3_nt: TGTGCCAGCAGTTACGGGGGGGAAAGCAATGAGCAGTTCTTC
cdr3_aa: CASSYGGESNEQFF

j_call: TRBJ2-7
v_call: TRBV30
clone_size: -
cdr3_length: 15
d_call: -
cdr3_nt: TGTGCCTGGAGCTACCGGGACGGGGAAACCTACGAGCAGTACTTC
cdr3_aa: CAWSYRDGETYEQYF

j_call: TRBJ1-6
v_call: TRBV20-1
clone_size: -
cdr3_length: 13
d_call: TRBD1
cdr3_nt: TGCAGTGCCTACAGGGGTAATAATTCACCCCTCCACTTT
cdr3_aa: CSAYRGNNSPLHF

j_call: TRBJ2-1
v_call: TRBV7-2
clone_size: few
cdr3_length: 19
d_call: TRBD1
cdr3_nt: TGTGCCAGCAGCTTAGCGGGCTACCACCCGGGACAGGGCAACAATGAGCAGTTCTTC
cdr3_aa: CASSLAGYHPGQGNNEQFF

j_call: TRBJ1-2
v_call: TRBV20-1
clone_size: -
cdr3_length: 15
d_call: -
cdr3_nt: TGCAGTGCTAGAGCGTCTCGGCGGGTCCCCTATGGCTACACCTTC
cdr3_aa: CSARASRRVPYGYTF

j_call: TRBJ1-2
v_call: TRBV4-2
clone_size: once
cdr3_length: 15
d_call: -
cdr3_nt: TGTGCCAGCAGCCCACCCAGGACAGAAAGCTCCGGCTACACCTTC
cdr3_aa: CASSPPRTESSGYTF

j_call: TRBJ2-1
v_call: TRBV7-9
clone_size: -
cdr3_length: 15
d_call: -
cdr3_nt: TGTGCCAGCAGCTTAGTAGGGCTCGAAGCGGGTGAGCAGTTCTTC
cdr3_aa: CASSLVGLEAGEQFF

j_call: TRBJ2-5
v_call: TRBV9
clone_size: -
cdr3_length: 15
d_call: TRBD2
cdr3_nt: TGTGCCAGCAGCGCTCAGACTAGCGGGGTAGAGACCCAGTACTTC
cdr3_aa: CASSAQTSGVETQYF

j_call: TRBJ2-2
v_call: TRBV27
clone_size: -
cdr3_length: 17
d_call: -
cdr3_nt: TGTGCCAGCAGTTTCGAGCGCAGCGGCCCGAGGGCCGGGGAGCTGTTTTTT
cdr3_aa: CASSFERSGPRAGELFF

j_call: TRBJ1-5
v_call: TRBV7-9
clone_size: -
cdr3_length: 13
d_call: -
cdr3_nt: TGTGCCAGCAGTCACATGGGGGATCAGCCCCAGCATTTT
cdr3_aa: CASSHMGDQPQHF

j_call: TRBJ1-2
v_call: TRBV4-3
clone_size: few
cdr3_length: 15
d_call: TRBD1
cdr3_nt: TGCGCCAGCAGCCAAGAGGTCAGGGGGCGATATGGCTACACCTTC
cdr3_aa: CASSQEVRGRYGYTF

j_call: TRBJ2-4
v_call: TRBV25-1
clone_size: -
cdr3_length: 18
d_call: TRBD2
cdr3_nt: TGTGCCAGCAGTGGCGTCGGAACGCGGGGGGGCTCCTACAATGAGCAGTACTTC
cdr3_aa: CASSGVGTRGGSYNEQYF

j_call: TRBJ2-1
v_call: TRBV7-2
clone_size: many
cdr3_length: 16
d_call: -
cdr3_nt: TGTGCCAGCAGCTTAGGAGACTTCTCTACCTACAATGAGCAGTTCTTC
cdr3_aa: CASSLGDFSTYNEQFF